The 21 T cell receptor beta chains presented below share a single source sample, sequenced in a study of control samples from healthy donors and cancer patients. Assay used: immunoSEQ multiplex PCR; TCRdb lists only in-frame clones, some missing. The sample shows 70,000 to 95,000 clones, 90% to 95% of them seen only once. Sequencing used blood. These TCRs come from a woman in her twenties or thirties in good health.

The rearrangement uses TRBV18 and TRBJ1-5; weak D call: TRBD1 (6 bases). The CDR3 covers 17 residues. The germline V and J ends were trimmed by 3 bases and 0 bases, with 15 bases remaining between them. Germline assignment: CDR1 KGHSH and CDR2 LQKENI. CDR3 in DNA: TGTGCCAGCTCACCTACCGGGACAACTTATAGCAATCAGCCCCAGCATTTT. Its protein is CASSPTGTTYSNQPQHF.

The chain joins TRBV9 to TRBJ2-1; D is ambiguous. This CDR3 is 15 amino acids long. Trimming left V 0 bases short and J 4 bases short, with 11 bases between. The germline gives CDR1 SGDLS, CDR2 YYNGEE. CDR3 nucleotides: TGTGCCAGCAGCGTAGAACGGGCAAATTACAATGAGCAGTTCTTC. Amino acid sequence: CASSVERANYNEQFF.

The rearrangement joins TRBV7-6 to TRBJ2-5; 10 nucleotides align to TRBD1. With V trimmed by 4 bases and J by 4 bases, 0 bases remained unmatched. CDR3 length equals 13 residues. Per the germline V gene, CDR1 is SGHVS and CDR2 is FNYEAQ. The CDR3 loop is CASSWTGGETQYF. The CDR3 DNA is TGTGCCAGCAGCTGGACAGGGGGAGAGACCCAGTACTTC.

The V call is TRBV6-5, the J call TRBJ1-1, with D possibly being TRBD1 (6 bases). The CDR3 is 13 amino acids. V was shortened by 7 bases and J by 1 base, with 10 bases between the two germline ends. Germline V gives CDR1 MNHEY, CDR2 SVGAGI. The CDR3 bases are TGTGCCAGCATCCGGGACAAGAACACTGAAGCTTTCTTT. Its protein is CASIRDKNTEAFF.

This chain uses TRBV7-6 with TRBJ2-7, with D possibly TRBD2 on 5 matching bases. Germline CDR1 and CDR2: SGHVS and FNYEAQ. The CDR3 sequence is 14 residues long. The V end lost 1 base, the J end lost 2 bases, and 9 bases lay between the germline ends. The CDR3 DNA follows: TGTGCCAGCAGCTTAGACGGGATGACCTACGAGCAGTACTTC. It translates to CASSLDGMTYEQYF. Full variable domain (remainder filled in from reference TRBV7-6 and TRBJ2-7): GAGVSQSPRYKVTKRGQDVALRCDPISGHVSLYWYRQALGQGPEFLTYFNYEAQQDKSGLPNDRFSAERPEGSISTLTIQRTEQRDSAMYRCASSLDGMTYEQYFGPGTRLTVT.

The rearrangement uses TRBV20-1 and TRBJ2-3; D may be TRBD2 (5 bases). Per the germline V gene, CDR1 is DFQATT and CDR2 is SNEGSKA (reference sequence). The CDR3 spans 12 residues. V was clipped by 3 bases and J by 6 bases, with 10 bases between them. In DNA form, the CDR3 reads TGCAGTGCTAGTTACGGGGTGGATACGCAGTATTTT. Translating it yields CSASYGVDTQYF.

V gene TRBV1 combines with J gene TRBJ2-2; the D call of TRBD1 is as the table states it, not checked on the DNA. TRBV1 has pseudogene status. The length of the CDR3 is 14 residues. As DNA, the CDR3 is TGCACCAGCAGCCAAGAAGGGGGAACCGGGGAGCTGTTTTTT. It encodes CTSSQEGGTGELFF.

The rearrangement links TRBV24-1 to TRBJ2-5; TRBD1 might be the D (5 bases). Germline V CDR1 and CDR2: KGHDR, SFDVKD. V lost 2 bases to trimming and J lost 3 bases, with 12 bases between them. This CDR3 is built from 15 residues. The CDR3 nucleotides read TGTGCCACCAGTGATTCCCGGACGACAGAAGAGACCCAGTACTTC. As protein: CATSDSRTTEETQYF.

The CDR3, as DNA: TGTGCCAGCAGTGAGGTGGACAGACGACCCTTGAATGAGCAGTTCTTC. Translated: CASSEVDRRPLNEQFF. J is TRBJ2-1 and V is TRBV2; D may be TRBD1 (6 bases). Germline V gives CDR1 SNHLY, CDR2 FYNNEI. The V end was cut by 3 bases, the J end by 7 bases, with 19 bases between. The CDR3 is 16 amino acids.

The chain carries TRBV3-1 (or the pseudogene TRBV3-2) and TRBJ2-2, with D perhaps given as TRBD1 or TRBD2 (5 bases each). The CDR3 is 15 amino acids. The germline gives CDR1 LGHDT, CDR2 YNNKEL (reference sequence). V lost 5 bases to trimming and J lost 4 bases, with 14 bases between them. The CDR3 bases are TGTGCCAGCAGCTTTATCCGTGGGGGCACCGGGGAGCTGTTTTTT. This sequence encodes CASSFIRGGTGELFF.

J is TRBJ2-1 and V is TRBV7-9; 11 nucleotides align to TRBD2. The CDR3 length is 15 residues. The germline V gene has CDR1 SEHNR and CDR2 FQNEAQ (reference sequence). After removal of 5 bases from V and 7 bases from J, the junction contained 7 bases not matched to a gene. DNA for the CDR3: TGTGCCAGCAGCCGTTTAGCGGGAGGGGGAAATGAGCAGTTCTTC. Its translation is CASSRLAGGGNEQFF.

This rearrangement joins TRBV5-1 to TRBJ1-1, with D unresolved. Germline V lookup: CDR1 SGHRS, CDR2 YFSETQ. Trimming shortened V by 0 bases and J by 0 bases, and 9 bases separated the two germline ends. The CDR3 length is 15 residues. The chain's CDR3 is CASSLDLSMNTEAFF. The CDR3 bases are TGCGCCAGCAGCTTGGACCTTTCCATGAACACTGAAGCTTTCTTT.

The rearrangement uses TRBV18 and TRBJ2-7; D call uncertain. The V end was cut by 2 bases, the J end by 3 bases, with 11 bases between. The CDR3 totals 14 residues. The germline V gene has CDR1 KGHSH and CDR2 LQKENI. The CDR3 loop is CASSPSPAGYEQYF. Written as DNA, the CDR3 is TGTGCCAGCTCACCATCTCCCGCCGGCTACGAGCAGTACTTC.

The rearrangement uses TRBV2 and TRBJ2-5; TRBD2 aligns across 10 bases. Germline V CDR1 and CDR2: SNHLY, FYNNEI. This CDR3 is built from 15 residues. Trimming removed 6 bases from V and 5 bases from J; junction bases left unmatched: 9. DNA for the CDR3: TGTGCCAGCAGGATCCTAGCGGGAGAGGTTGAGACCCAGTACTTC. Translating it yields CASRILAGEVETQYF.

The V gene is TRBV9, the J gene TRBJ1-5; D not resolved. There are 14 residues in the CDR3. Germline loops: CDR1 SGDLS, CDR2 YYNGEE. The V end lost 0 bases, the J end lost 1 base, and 5 bases lay between the germline ends. The CDR3 here is CASSVGVSNQPQHF. The CDR3 coding sequence is TGTGCCAGCAGCGTAGGGGTGAGCAATCAGCCCCAGCATTTT.

The gene calls are TRBV18 and TRBJ2-1; 13 nucleotides match TRBD2. V shed 3 bases, J shed 14 bases, and the junction held 7 bases outside the gene matches. CDR1 is KGHSH and CDR2 is LQKENI in the germline V gene. CDR3 length equals 14 residues. CDR3 in amino acids: CASSPRGLAGTEFF. As DNA, the CDR3 is TGTGCCAGCTCACCCAGGGGACTAGCGGGGACGGAGTTCTTC.

The genes are TRBV7-9 and TRBJ1-1; 9 positions match TRBD1. From germline, CDR1 is SEHNR and CDR2 FQNEAQ (reference sequence). With 5 bases clipped from V and 8 bases from J, the junction kept 15 bases outside the gene matches. The CDR3 totals 16 residues. The CDR3 reads CASSPNGATGGVEAFF. Here the CDR3 DNA reads TGTGCCAGCAGCCCAAACGGCGCGACAGGGGGTGTGGAAGCTTTCTTT.

The chain employs TRBV6-5 and TRBJ2-5; TRBD1 matches 7 bases. This CDR3 contains 14 residues. The germline gives CDR1 MNHEY, CDR2 SVGAGI. V shed 8 bases, J shed 5 bases, and the junction held 11 bases outside the gene matches. Here the CDR3 reads CASGRQGSVETQYF. CDR3 bases: TGTGCCAGCGGGAGACAGGGCTCCGTGGAGACCCAGTACTTC.

The V and J genes are TRBV7-9 and TRBJ2-3, with D possibly matching TRBD1 (5 bases). CDR1 is SEHNR and CDR2 is FQNEAQ in the germline V gene (reference sequence). V was pared by 1 base and J by 3 bases, with 11 bases between. This CDR3 is 15 amino acids long. CDR3 residues: CASSLVQESTDTQYF. The CDR3 region has the DNA TGTGCCAGCAGCTTAGTACAGGAAAGTACAGATACGCAGTATTTT. The whole variable domain, remainder taken from reference TRBV7-9 and TRBJ2-3, is DTGVSQNPRHKITKRGQNVTFRCDPISEHNRLYWYRQTLGQGPEFLTYFQNEAQLEKSRLLSDRFSAERPKGSFSTLEIQRTEQGDSAMYLCASSLVQESTDTQYFGPGTRLTVL.

This clone showed up just once. The junction departs from germline at one end; a sequencing error may be responsible. The CDR3 is CASTQYGDTQYF. The CDR3 region has the DNA TGTGCCAGCACCCAATACGGAGATACGCAGTATTTT. The chain joins TRBV3-1 (or the pseudogene TRBV3-2) to TRBJ2-3, with D hard to call. Germline V gene sequence: CDR1 LGHDT, CDR2 YNNKEL (reference sequence). The CDR3 totals 12 residues.

The chain carries TRBV19 and TRBJ1-2; D is perhaps TRBD1 (6 bases). V was cut by 5 bases and J by 2 bases, with 15 bases left in between. Germline values: CDR1 LNHDA, CDR2 SQIVND (reference sequence). The CDR3 is made up of 15 amino acids. CDR3 coding DNA: TGTGCCAGTAGTCCAAGACAACAGGGAAACTATGGCTACACCTTC. Protein product: CASSPRQQGNYGYTF. Using reference TRBV19 and TRBJ1-2 for the parts outside the CDR3, the full variable domain is DGGITQSPKYLFRKEGQNVTLSCEQNLNHDAMYWYRQDPGQGLRLIYYSQIVNDFQKGDIAEGYSVSREKKESFPLTVTSAQKNPTAFYLCASSPRQQGNYGYTFGSGTRLTVV.